A single sample gave rise to the 20 T cell receptor beta chains below, sequenced in a study of Graves' ophthalmopathy and Graves' hyperthyroidism. The sequenced template was RNA, covering the TCR beta CDR3 region. RT-PCR with HTBI primers came first, then second-round multiplex PCR. TCRdb re-derived calls from the multiplex PCR reads in MiXCR, one entry per CDR3 protein. Of 650,000 to 900,000 distinct CDR3 sequences listed, approximately 40% are singletons. The material sequenced was peripheral blood. All receptors derive from an adult man with Graves' ophthalmopathy.

The chain uses TRBV2 and TRBJ1-2; 8 nucleotides match TRBD1. CDR3 length: 15 residues. V gave up 8 bases and J gave up 1 base; unmatched junction bases: 9. Germline CDR1 and CDR2: SNHLY and FYNNEI. In nucleotides, the CDR3 is TGTGCCAGCTCGGGGACAGGACTTTTTAACTATGGCTACACCTTC. It yields the protein CASSGTGLFNYGYTF.

The J gene is TRBJ1-4, the V gene TRBV20-1, with TRBD1 matching 7 bases. J was trimmed by 2 bases and V by 5 bases; bases with no gene match: 5. Germline V gene lookup returns CDR1 DFQATT and CDR2 SNEGSKA (reference sequence). CDR3 length equals 14 residues. CDR3: CSARTGVTNEKLFF. The CDR3, as DNA: TGCAGTGCTCGTACAGGGGTGACTAATGAAAAACTGTTTTTT.

As to this clonotype: This clone may be a read error of a much larger clone one base away. J is TRBJ2-5 and V is TRBV7-2; D is perhaps TRBD1 or TRBD2 (5 bases each). The CDR3 runs 15 residues. Germline values: CDR1 SGHTA, CDR2 FQGNSA. The CDR3, as DNA: TGTGCCAGCAACTTAGCCACGGGGACCCAAGAGACCCAGTACTTC. Its translation: CASNLATGTQETQYF.

In regard to this clonotype: A read error may account for a junction end that differs from germline. The chain uses TRBV19 and TRBJ1-2, with 10 bases matching TRBD1. This CDR3 is 16 amino acids long. Per the germline V gene, CDR1 is LNHDA and CDR2 is SQIVND (reference sequence). The CDR3 region has the DNA TGTGCCAGTAGTACCCCCGGGACAGGGGTTGGCTATGGCTACGCCTTC. It encodes CASSTPGTGVGYGYAF.

The chain is built from TRBV5-1 and TRBJ2-7; perhaps TRBD1 as D (7 bases). V was trimmed by 4 bases and J by 3 bases, leaving 14 bases between them. The CDR3 is made up of 14 amino acids. Looked up from germline, CDR1 is SGHRS and CDR2 is YFSETQ. CDR3 protein: CASSPGDSRYEQYF. CDR3 in DNA: TGCGCCAGCAGCCCGGGGGACAGCCGCTACGAGCAGTACTTC. The whole variable domain, filled in from reference TRBV5-1 and TRBJ2-7, reads KAGVTQTPRYLIKTRGQQVTLSCSPISGHRSVSWYQQTPGQGLQFLFEYFSETQRNKGNFPGRFSGRQFSNSRSEMNVSTLELGDSALYLCASSPGDSRYEQYFGPGTRLTVT.

A word on this clonotype: This may be a read error, as it is one base from a much larger clone. The V and J genes are TRBV7-9 and TRBJ2-5, with D unclear. V was cut by 2 bases and J by 2 bases, with 6 bases left in between. This CDR3 contains 13 residues. Germline V lookup: CDR1 SEHNR, CDR2 FQNEAQ (reference sequence). The CDR3: CASSLITQETQYF. CDR3 nucleotide sequence: TGTGCCAGCAGCTTAATAACACAAGAGACCCAGTACTTC. Full variable domain (missing parts from reference TRBV7-9 and TRBJ2-5): DTGVSQNPRHKITKRGQNVTFRCDPISEHNRLYWYRQTLGQGPEFLTYFQNEAQLEKSRLLSDRFSAERPKGSFSTLEIQRTEQGDSAMYLCASSLITQETQYFGPGTRLLVL.

Many counts were recorded for this clonotype. The rearrangement links TRBV10-2 to TRBJ1-6; D uncertain. Germline CDR1 is WSHSY and CDR2 is SAAADI. The CDR3 is 11 residues long. Trimming took 2 bases from V and 9 from J, leaving 2 bases between them. Here the CDR3 reads CASSEGSPLHF. The CDR3 region has the DNA TGCGCCAGCAGTGAGGGTTCACCCCTCCACTTT.

This clonotype was seen more than once but under ten times. The chain recombines TRBV2 with TRBJ1-1; D possibly corresponds to TRBD1 (5 bases). CDR3 length: 11 residues. The V gene lost 6 bases and the J gene lost 5 bases, with 7 bases spanning the gap. In germline, CDR1 is SNHLY, CDR2 FYNNEI. CDR3 nucleotide sequence: TGTGCCAGCAGACAGGTGACTGAAGCTTTCTTT. Protein product: CASRQVTEAFF.

This chain uses TRBV7-9 with TRBJ2-7, with a possible D match to TRBD2 (6 bases). The V end lost 6 bases, the J end lost 5 bases, and 17 bases lay between the germline ends. Per the germline V gene, CDR1 is SEHNR and CDR2 is FQNEAQ (reference sequence). CDR3 length equals 14 residues. CDR3 DNA sequence: TGTGCCAGCAGTCGGAGGGCACTTTCCCACGAGCAGTACTTC. Its protein is CASSRRALSHEQYF.

The chain employs TRBV15 and TRBJ1-2; D is possibly TRBD1 (6 bases). Trimming cost V 5 bases and J 4 bases, with 17 bases left between them. Germline values: CDR1 LNHNV, CDR2 YYDKDF (reference sequence). This CDR3 has 15 amino acids. The chain's CDR3 is CATSSQGEETYGYTF. The CDR3 DNA sequence: TGTGCCACCAGCTCACAGGGTGAAGAGACCTATGGCTACACCTTC.

V and J are TRBV15 and TRBJ1-2, with 9 bases matching TRBD1. The J segment lost 7 bases and the V segment lost 3 bases, leaving 6 bases of the junction unmatched. This CDR3 has 14 amino acids. Germline V gene lookup returns CDR1 LNHNV and CDR2 YYDKDF (reference sequence). CDR3 in amino acids: CATSSGQGWGGYTF. DNA for the CDR3: TGTGCCACCAGCAGCGGACAGGGGTGGGGTGGCTACACCTTC.

The gene calls are TRBV25-1 and TRBJ2-2; D uncertain. The CDR3 is made up of 14 amino acids. V gave up 9 bases and J gave up 0 bases, with 11 bases separating them. Germline V gene data show CDR1 as MGHDK and CDR2 as SYGVNS. As DNA, the CDR3 is TGTGCCAGTAGTACATACGCGAACACCGGGGAGCTGTTTTTT. Protein product: CASSTYANTGELFF.

This clonotype came up a few times. The chain recombines TRBV20-1 with TRBJ2-7, with 9 bases that match TRBD1. The CDR3 contains 14 residues. Germline lookup yields CDR1 DFQATT and CDR2 SNEGSKA (reference sequence). J was trimmed by 6 bases and V by 5 bases; bases with no gene match: 11. CDR3 DNA sequence: TGCAGTGCTCCGCACGGACAGGGGCAGGGCGAGCAGTACTTC. It specifies CSAPHGQGQGEQYF.

The chain has TRBV25-1 and TRBJ2-3; 12 bases fit TRBD2. V lost 5 bases, J lost 5 bases, and 14 bases stayed unmatched. Germline assignment: CDR1 MGHDK and CDR2 SYGVNS. The CDR3 runs 18 residues. CDR3 sequence (DNA): TGTGCCAGCAGTCCCCTCCTAGCGGGAGGGCCCGTTAAAGATACGCAGTATTTT. It yields the protein CASSPLLAGGPVKDTQYF.

This clonotype was seen at least ten times. The chain links TRBV19 to TRBJ1-6; D call uncertain. CDR3 length: 13 residues. The germline CDR1 and CDR2 sequences are LNHDA and SQIVND (reference sequence). Trimming pared 9 bases from V and 7 bases from J, leaving 13 bases between. In DNA form, the CDR3 reads TGTGCCAGCCGCGAAGGGCGAAATTCACCCCTCCACTTT. Encoded protein: CASREGRNSPLHF.

A word on this clonotype: Because it lacks the conserved phenylalanine or tryptophan at the end, this CDR3 is likely a read error. This chain connects TRBV7-9 to TRBJ1-4; no firm D call. Trimming took 3 bases from V and 5 from J, leaving 13 bases between them. Germline V gives CDR1 SEHNR, CDR2 FQNEAQ (reference sequence). CDR3 size: 15 residues. CDR3 coding DNA: TGTGCCAGCAGCTTGGACGTAATCGGAAATGAAAAACTGTTTTTG. Translation: CASSLDVIGNEKLFL.

The rearrangement links TRBV7-9 to TRBJ2-6, with D perhaps being TRBD1 or TRBD2 (5 bases each). Germline V gene data show CDR1 as SEHNR and CDR2 as FQNEAQ (reference sequence). With 3 bases removed from V and 0 bases from J, the gap between germline ends came to 12 bases. The length of the CDR3 is 17 residues. The CDR3 reads CASSFSGAYSGANVLTF. CDR3 nucleotide sequence: TGTGCCAGCAGCTTTTCCGGGGCGTACTCTGGGGCCAACGTCCTGACTTTC.

In DNA form, the CDR3 reads TGCAGCGTTGAGACAGTCCCCAATCAGCCCCAGCATTTT. It encodes CSVETVPNQPQHF. The chain couples TRBV29-1 to TRBJ1-5; D is perhaps TRBD1 (5 bases). Looked up from germline, CDR1 is SQVTM and CDR2 is ANQGSEA. V lost 3 bases and J lost 3, with 9 bases in between. The CDR3 runs 13 residues.

The chain employs TRBV6-5 and TRBJ1-3; no reliable D call. The CDR3 has 14 amino acids. V lost 6 bases and J 2 bases, leaving 11 bases between the germline ends. CDR1 MNHEY and CDR2 SVGAGI come from the germline V gene. CDR3 protein: CASSRWITGNTIYF. In DNA, the CDR3 is TGTGCCAGCAGCCGATGGATAACTGGAAACACCATATATTTT.

This clonotype was counted a single time. The CDR3 region has the DNA TGTGCCACCAGTTCCGGGAGAAAGAGTCCTAATGAGCAGTTCTTC. It specifies CATSSGRKSPNEQFF. The chain couples TRBV24-1 to TRBJ2-1; tentative D call: TRBD2 (6 bases). CDR3 length: 15 amino acids. V gave up 6 bases and J gave up 7 bases, with 18 bases separating them. Germline lookup yields CDR1 KGHDR and CDR2 SFDVKD.